The 14 T cell receptor beta chains in this list originate from one sample, sequenced in a study of shared clonotypes between healthy human individuals. Libraries were prepared by immunoSEQ multiplex PCR; TCRdb keeps only in-frame clonotypes and omits some of them. The sample comprises approximately 2,300,000 clones, under 95% of which are singletons, and more than 0.35% rests with the top ten. The sequencing input was naive CD4+ T cells from PBMCs. Indicated subset: CD45RA+ positively selected. The receptors originated from a young man in good health. Some clones in this sample may be carry-over from other donors' samples.

The chain couples TRBV19 to TRBJ1-1; the D is unclear. Trimming shortened V by 3 bases and J by 0 bases, and 11 bases separated the two germline ends. Germline lookup yields CDR1 LNHDA and CDR2 SQIVND (reference sequence). The CDR3 spans 15 residues. The CDR3 region has the DNA TGTGCCAGTAGTATTCCTGGGAGCATGAACACTGAAGCTTTCTTT. Translating it yields CASSIPGSMNTEAFF.

The chain is built from TRBV7-9 and TRBJ1-1; no reliable D call. The CDR3 contains 13 residues. The V gene's germline CDR1 is SEHNR and CDR2 FQNEAQ (reference sequence). V was pared by 5 bases and J by 5 bases, with 12 bases between. CDR3: CASSRFQFTEAFF. The CDR3 coding sequence is TGTGCCAGCAGCCGTTTCCAGTTTACTGAAGCTTTCTTT.

The CDR3 loop reads CASSLRLAGPDTQYF. The CDR3 coding sequence is TGTGCCAGCAGCCTCCGACTAGCGGGGCCAGATACGCAGTATTTT. The chain links TRBV5-5 to TRBJ2-3; TRBD2 agrees at 11 bases. Looked up from germline, CDR1 is SGHKS and CDR2 is YYEKEE (reference sequence). The CDR3 runs to 15 residues. V lost 4 bases, J lost 4 bases, and 5 bases stayed unmatched.

This chain connects TRBV11-2 to TRBJ2-7, with D possibly matching TRBD1 (6 bases). Germline assignment: CDR1 SGHAT and CDR2 FQNNGV. V was pared by 5 bases and J by 7 bases, with 18 bases between. The CDR3 contains 14 residues. CDR3 protein: CASSEQGSSGEQYF. DNA of the CDR3: TGTGCCAGCAGCGAACAGGGTTCCTCGGGTGAGCAGTACTTC.

This clone was counted a single time. This chain uses TRBV9 with TRBJ2-7, with 10 bases matching TRBD2. CDR3 length equals 15 residues. The V gene end was trimmed by 4 bases and the J gene end by 2 bases; junction bases not matched to a gene: 6. Germline CDR1 SGDLS, CDR2 YYNGEE. The CDR3 region has the DNA TGTGCCAGCAGCCTAGCGGGAGTGGAAACCTACGAGCAGTACTTC. Translation gives CASSLAGVETYEQYF.

The chain carries TRBV5-6 and TRBJ1-5; 8 bases are a match to TRBD1. V shed 4 bases and J 5 bases; nucleotides not matched to a gene: 2. The germline gives CDR1 SGHDT, CDR2 YYEEEE. This CDR3 region has 13 residues. The DNA of the CDR3 is TGTGCCAGCAGCGGACAGGGTGATCAGCCCCAGCATTTT. Encoded protein: CASSGQGDQPQHF.

The J gene is TRBJ2-7, the V gene TRBV20-1; no clear D. Trimming cost V 2 bases and J 3 bases, with 5 bases left between them. This CDR3 comprises 11 residues. Germline CDR1 reads DFQATT; CDR2 reads SNEGSKA (reference sequence). The CDR3 spells CSARLVYEQYF. The CDR3 region has the DNA TGCAGTGCTAGACTTGTCTACGAGCAGTACTTC.

The V and J genes are TRBV20-1 and TRBJ2-1; no reliable D call. Germline V gene lookup returns CDR1 DFQATT and CDR2 SNEGSKA (reference sequence). CDR3 length: 11 residues. V lost 3 bases and J 9 bases, leaving 9 bases between the germline ends. The CDR3 DNA follows: TGCAGTGCTAGCCGACGTATTGAGCAGTTCTTC. It translates to CSASRRIEQFF.

Only a few counts were recorded for this clone. The CDR3 loop is CAWSRQGGQPQHF. CDR3 in DNA: TGTGCCTGGAGCCGACAGGGAGGTCAGCCCCAGCATTTT. V gene TRBV30 combines with J gene TRBJ1-5; 7 bases fit TRBD1. The CDR3 loop spans 13 amino acids. Germline V gene data show CDR1 as GTSNPN and CDR2 as SVGIG (reference sequence). V dropped 3 bases and J dropped 6; count of bases not matched to a gene: 5. The full variable domain, its missing parts supplied by reference TRBV30 and TRBJ1-5, is SQTIHQWPATLVQPVGSPLSLECTVEGTSNPNLYWYRQAAGRGLQLLFYSVGIGQISSEVPQNLSASRPQDRQFILSSKKLLLSDSGFYLCAWSRQGGQPQHFGDGTRLSIL.

This chain connects TRBV11-3 to TRBJ2-1; 7 nucleotides agree with TRBD2. The J segment lost 3 bases and the V segment lost 2 bases, leaving 10 bases of the junction unmatched. CDR1 SGHNT and CDR2 YENEEA come from the germline V gene. The CDR3 spans 17 residues. The CDR3: CASSLTPPSGRYNEQFF. The CDR3 DNA reads as TGTGCCAGCAGCTTAACCCCGCCTAGCGGACGCTACAATGAGCAGTTCTTC.

This rearrangement joins TRBV25-1 to TRBJ1-2; 7 bases fit TRBD1. This CDR3 has 15 residues. CDR1 is MGHDK, CDR2 SYGVNS, per germline. V gave up 5 bases and J gave up 5 bases; unmatched junction bases: 11. CDR3 nucleotides: TGTGCCAGCAGTTGGGATAGTCCAGGGGGTTATGGCTACACCTTC. Its translation is CASSWDSPGGYGYTF.

This chain links TRBV5-1 with TRBJ2-7; D is unresolved. Germline lookup yields CDR1 SGHRS and CDR2 YFSETQ. There are 9 residues in the CDR3. Trimming took off 3 bases at V and 12 bases at J, with 7 bases between the two ends. CDR3 residues: CASSSGLYF. CDR3 nucleotide sequence: TGCGCCAGCAGCTCCGGGTTGTACTTC.

The genes are TRBV5-1 and TRBJ1-1, with no clear D. Germline assignment: CDR1 SGHRS and CDR2 YFSETQ. V was clipped by 1 base and J by 3 bases, with 13 bases between them. This CDR3 contains 15 residues. This CDR3 reads CASSLFPTLDTEAFF. In DNA, the CDR3 is TGCGCCAGCAGCTTGTTTCCTACCTTGGACACTGAAGCTTTCTTT.

This clone was observed a single time. This rearrangement joins TRBV6-6 to TRBJ2-1; TRBD2 aligns across 7 bases. The CDR3 is 16 residues long. From germline, CDR1 is MNHNY and CDR2 SVGAGI (reference sequence). Unmatched junction bases numbered 11, after V lost 2 bases and J lost 7 bases. CDR3 loop: CASSYRRGLGGNEQFF. In DNA form, the CDR3 reads TGTGCCAGCAGTTACCGGCGGGGGTTGGGAGGGAATGAGCAGTTCTTC.